This TCR beta chain was profiled in a study of CD8 T cells in ankylosing spondylitis. This clonotype was found a few times. TCRdb called the 5' RACE reads again in MiXCR, with one record for every CDR3 protein. The sample includes roughly 240,000 distinct CDR3 sequences, roughly a third of them seen just once. There are 16 residues in the CDR3. V lost 0 bases and J 2 bases, leaving 16 bases between the germline ends. The germline V gene encodes CDR1 DFQATT and CDR2 SNEGSKA (reference sequence). This TCR was recovered from a male donor with ankylosing spondylitis or in good health (not recorded which). The sequenced sample consisted of blood, either unsorted or a sorted T cell fraction (not recorded which). The V call is TRBV20-1, the J call TRBJ1-2; possibly TRBD1 for D (5 bases). CDR3 nucleotides: TGCAGTGCTAGAGAGTGGGGAGGGGAGGAGAACTATGGCTACACCTTC. Translated: CSAREWGGEENYGYTF.